Below, 11 T cell receptor beta chains from the same sample are listed, as sequenced in a study of T-cell memory formation after mild COVID-19. In TCRdb, the 5' RACE reads were re-called with MiXCR into one record per CDR3 protein. The data show about 470,000 distinct CDR3 sequences, 18% seen once. The sample was PBMCs or a T cell subset sorted from them (not recorded which). These receptors were obtained from an adult woman who had mild COVID-19 (a few samples of this study predate the infection). Cell type and time point are not known.

This clonotype occurred a few times. The chain uses TRBV7-8 and TRBJ1-1, with a weak D call TRBD1 (5 bases). There are 14 residues in the CDR3. Germline CDR1 and CDR2: SGHVS and FQNEAQ. The V end was cut by 5 bases, the J end by 3 bases, with 13 bases between. The CDR3 DNA reads as TGTGCCAGCAGCGTCGGTGACAGTTACACTGAAGCTTTCTTT. Translation: CASSVGDSYTEAFF.

This chain uses TRBV5-1 with TRBJ2-7, with 12 nucleotides matching TRBD2. Germline V lookup: CDR1 SGHRS, CDR2 YFSETQ. V shed 4 bases, J shed 4 bases, and the junction held 6 bases outside the gene matches. This CDR3 comprises 15 residues. The CDR3 DNA sequence: TGCGCCAGCAGCCTGACTAGCGGGAGCGTTTACGAGCAGTACTTC. This sequence encodes CASSLTSGSVYEQYF.

The chain couples TRBV7-2 to TRBJ2-2; D is perhaps TRBD1 or TRBD2 (5 bases each). The CDR3 runs to 15 residues. The germline V gene encodes CDR1 SGHTA and CDR2 FQGNSA. The ends were cut back, 1 base at V and 3 bases at J, with 9 bases in the middle. In DNA form, the CDR3 reads TGTGCCAGCAGCTTAGGGGGGTTCTACACCGGGGAGCTGTTTTTT. Its protein is CASSLGGFYTGELFF.

This clonotype was counted a few times. J is TRBJ1-2 and V is TRBV20-1; 8 nucleotides line up with TRBD1. The germline gives CDR1 DFQATT, CDR2 SNEGSKA (reference sequence). The CDR3 runs 13 residues. With V trimmed by 1 base and J by 8 bases, 6 bases remained unmatched. The CDR3 sequence: CSARAPTGAGYTF. As DNA, the CDR3 is TGCAGTGCTAGAGCCCCGACAGGGGCCGGCTACACCTTC.

The chain uses TRBV3-1 and TRBJ1-2; a weak D match, TRBD1 (5 bases). The CDR3 extends over 13 amino acids. CDR1 and CDR2 (germline): LGHDT, YNNKEL (reference sequence). V lost 3 bases, J lost 4 bases, and 9 bases lay in between. CDR3 sequence reads: CASSHGALYGYTF. The CDR3 nucleotides are TGTGCCAGCAGCCATGGGGCCCTCTATGGCTACACCTTC.

The rearrangement joins TRBV18 to TRBJ1-6, with D tentatively TRBD1 (6 bases). The CDR3 is 13 residues long. Looked up from germline, CDR1 is KGHSH and CDR2 is LQKENI. V lost 6 bases and J 14 bases, leaving 17 bases between the germline ends. CDR3 in DNA: TGTGCCAGCTCCTACCGGGACAAGGATTCCCTCCACTTT. Amino acids: CASSYRDKDSLHF. Based on the CDR3 plus reference TRBV18 and TRBJ1-6, the full variable domain is NAGVMQNPRHLVRRRGQEARLRCSPMKGHSHVYWYRQLPEEGLKFMVYLQKENIIDESGMPKERFSAEFPKEGPSILRIQQVVRGDSAAYFCASSYRDKDSLHFGNGTRLTVT.

This chain links TRBV18 with TRBJ2-7; TRBD2 matches at 10 bases. The CDR3 runs to 16 residues. The V segment lost 0 bases and the J segment 3 bases; nucleotides outside the gene matches: 5. CDR1 and CDR2 (germline): KGHSH, LQKENI. This chain's CDR3 is CASSPPRVAGGYEQYF. CDR3 sequence (DNA): TGTGCCAGCTCACCACCCCGGGTAGCGGGAGGCTACGAGCAGTACTTC.

Ten or more counts support this clonotype. The chain uses TRBV4-2 and TRBJ2-2; D is uncertain. V lost 0 bases and J lost 7, with 9 bases in between. Germline values: CDR1 LGHNA, CDR2 YNFKEQ. The CDR3 totals 14 residues. The CDR3, as DNA: TGTGCCAGCAGCCAAGATGAACTGGGCGGGGAGCTGTTTTTT. It codes for CASSQDELGGELFF.

The J gene is TRBJ1-2, the V gene TRBV10-3; 7 bases match TRBD1. V shed 4 bases and J 2 bases; nucleotides not matched to a gene: 7. Germline values: CDR1 ENHRY, CDR2 SYGVKD. The CDR3 has 15 residues. The CDR3 region has the DNA TGTGCCATCAGTGGAGGGGACAGCCGAAACTATGGCTACACCTTC. Translated: CAISGGDSRNYGYTF.

This clonotype was seen a handful of times. This chain connects TRBV23-1 to TRBJ1-1, with D unclear. TRBV23-1 is identified as an open reading frame with a role that is uncertain. V was cut by 0 bases and J by 0 bases, with 14 bases left in between. CDR3 length: 17 residues. DNA of the CDR3: TGCGCCAGCAGTCAATCGATGGGGTTCCGGATGAACACTGAAGCTTTCTTT. This translates into CASSQSMGFRMNTEAFF.

The J gene is TRBJ2-1, the V gene TRBV27; TRBD2 might be the D (5 bases). V shed 4 bases and J shed 0 bases, with 13 bases lying between them. Germline V lookup: CDR1 MNHEY, CDR2 SMNVEV (reference sequence). CDR3 length equals 16 residues. The CDR3 is CASSSLGSLSYNEQFF. The CDR3 DNA is TGTGCCAGCAGTTCTTTGGGGAGCCTCTCCTACAATGAGCAGTTCTTC.